This is a list of T cell receptor beta chains from one sample in a study of radiation and T cells in renal cell carcinoma. Sequencing used immunoSEQ multiplex PCR; TCRdb keeps in-frame clones, though not all of them. Among about 150,000 clones listed, roughly 87% were seen once. The sample here was blood, taken from a patient whose treatment included radiotherapy and nephrectomy. These TCRs come from a woman aged 45 to 65 with renal cell carcinoma. CDR3s include the opening cysteine and the closing phenylalanine or tryptophan. The D gene is left open where the match is weak. A row's size may be missing; if present it is once, few, many or a size class.

d_gene,j_gene,v_gene,abundance,CDR3aa,CDR3nt
TRBD1,TRBJ1-5,TRBV27,-,CASRPGGQGGQPQHF,TGTGCCAGCAGGCCAGGAGGACAGGGGGGTCAGCCCCAGCATTTT
TRBD1,TRBJ1-1,TRBV9,-,CASSARTGGTEAFF,TGTGCCAGCAGCGCCCGGACAGGGGGCACTGAAGCTTTCTTT
TRBD1,TRBJ1-3,TRBV2,-,CAIFPHRGDTIYF,TGTGCCATTTTCCCCCACAGGGGTGACACCATATATTTT
-,TRBJ1-5,TRBV7-3,many,CASSPRANQPQHF,TGTGCCAGCAGCCCCCGCGCAAATCAGCCCCAGCATTTT
TRBD1,TRBJ1-1,TRBV19,once,CASSMLRGQMNTEAFF,TGTGCCAGTAGTATGCTGAGGGGACAGATGAACACTGAAGCTTTCTTT
-,TRBJ1-1,TRBV6-6,-,CASIGRVATEAFF,TGTGCCAGCATAGGCAGGGTGGCGACTGAAGCTTTCTTT
TRBD2,TRBJ2-3,TRBV2,-,CASTGLAGGTDTQYF,TGTGCCAGCACCGGACTAGCGGGGGGCACAGATACGCAGTATTTT
-,TRBJ1-5,TRBV2,-,CASSELRQPQHF,TGTGCCAGCAGTGAACTAAGGCAGCCCCAGCATTTT
TRBD1,TRBJ2-1,TRBV30,-,CAWAGQGIYNEQFF,TGTGCCTGGGCCGGACAGGGAATCTACAATGAGCAGTTCTTC
TRBD1,TRBJ1-1,TRBV5-1,few,CASSGLQGDTEAFF,TGCGCCAGCAGCGGATTACAGGGGGACACTGAAGCTTTCTTT
TRBD1,TRBJ2-7,TRBV9,-,CASSVGDRSSYEQYF,TGTGCCAGCAGCGTAGGGGACAGGTCCTCCTACGAGCAGTACTTC
TRBD1,TRBJ2-7,TRBV7-9,-,CASSFRRDRGGYEQYF,TGTGCCAGCAGCTTTCGACGGGACAGGGGCGGCTACGAGCAGTACTTC
TRBD1,TRBJ1-1,TRBV5-6,few,CASSWDRMNTEAFF,TGTGCCAGCAGCTGGGACAGGATGAACACTGAAGCTTTCTTT
-,TRBJ1-2,TRBV14,-,CASSPRWTAGYGYTF,TGTGCCAGCAGCCCAAGGTGGACAGCGGGCTATGGCTACACCTTC
-,TRBJ1-2,TRBV18,-,CASSPYDGSNYGYTF,TGTGCCAGCTCACCATACGACGGATCTAACTATGGCTACACCTTC
-,TRBJ1-1,TRBV6-1,-,CASGLLMNTEAFF,TGTGCCAGCGGACTGCTCATGAACACTGAAGCTTTCTTT